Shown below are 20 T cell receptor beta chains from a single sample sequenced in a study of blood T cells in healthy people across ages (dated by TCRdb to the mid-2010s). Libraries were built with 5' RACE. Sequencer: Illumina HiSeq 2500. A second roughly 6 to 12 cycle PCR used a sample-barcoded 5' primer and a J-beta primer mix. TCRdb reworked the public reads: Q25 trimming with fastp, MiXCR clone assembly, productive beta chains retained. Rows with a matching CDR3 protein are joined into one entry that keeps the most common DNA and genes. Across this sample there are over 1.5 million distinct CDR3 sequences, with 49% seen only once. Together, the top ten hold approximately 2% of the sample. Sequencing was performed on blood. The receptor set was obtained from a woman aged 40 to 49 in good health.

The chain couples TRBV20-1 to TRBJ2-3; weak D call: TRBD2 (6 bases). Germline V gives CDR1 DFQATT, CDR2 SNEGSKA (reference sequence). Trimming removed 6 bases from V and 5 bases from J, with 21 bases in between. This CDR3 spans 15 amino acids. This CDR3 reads CSALKTVAGGDTQYF. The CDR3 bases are TGCAGTGCACTAAAGACCGTCGCCGGGGGAGATACGCAGTATTTT.

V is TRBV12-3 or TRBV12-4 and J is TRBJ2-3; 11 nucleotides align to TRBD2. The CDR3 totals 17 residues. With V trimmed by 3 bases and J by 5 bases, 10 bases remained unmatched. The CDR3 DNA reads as TGTGCCAGCAGTTTTTCTAGCGGGGGGACGCGGGGAGATACGCAGTATTTT. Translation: CASSFSSGGTRGDTQYF.

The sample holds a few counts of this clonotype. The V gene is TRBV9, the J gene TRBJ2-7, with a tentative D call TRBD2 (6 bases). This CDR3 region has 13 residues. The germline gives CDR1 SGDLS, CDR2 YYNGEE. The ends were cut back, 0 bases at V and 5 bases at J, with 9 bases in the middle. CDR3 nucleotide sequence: TGTGCCAGCAGCGTAGTTGCGGGGAACGAGCAGTACTTC. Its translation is CASSVVAGNEQYF.

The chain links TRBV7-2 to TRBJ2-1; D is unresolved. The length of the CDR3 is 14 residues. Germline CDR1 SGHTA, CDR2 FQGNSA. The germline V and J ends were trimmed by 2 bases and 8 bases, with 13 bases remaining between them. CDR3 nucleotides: TGTGCCAGCAGCTTAAAGGCTATATCTGATGAGCAGTTCTTC. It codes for CASSLKAISDEQFF.

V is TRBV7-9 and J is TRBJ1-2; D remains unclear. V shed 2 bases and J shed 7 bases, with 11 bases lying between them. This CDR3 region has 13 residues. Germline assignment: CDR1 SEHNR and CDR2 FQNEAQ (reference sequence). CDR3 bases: TGTGCCAGCAGCTTACAGTCGATCGGTGGCTACACCTTC. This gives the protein CASSLQSIGGYTF.

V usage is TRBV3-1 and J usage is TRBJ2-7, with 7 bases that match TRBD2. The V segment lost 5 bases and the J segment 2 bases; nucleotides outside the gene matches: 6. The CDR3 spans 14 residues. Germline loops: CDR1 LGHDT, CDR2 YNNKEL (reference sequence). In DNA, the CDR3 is TGTGCCAGCAGCGAATGGACTAGTCCCTACGAGCAGTACTTC. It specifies CASSEWTSPYEQYF.

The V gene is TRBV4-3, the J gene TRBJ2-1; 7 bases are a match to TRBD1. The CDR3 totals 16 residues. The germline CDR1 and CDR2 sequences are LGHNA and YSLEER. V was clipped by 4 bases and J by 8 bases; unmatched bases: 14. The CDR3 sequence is CASSPLRDSMGDEQFF. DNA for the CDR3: TGCGCCAGCAGCCCCCTAAGGGACAGCATGGGCGATGAGCAGTTCTTC.

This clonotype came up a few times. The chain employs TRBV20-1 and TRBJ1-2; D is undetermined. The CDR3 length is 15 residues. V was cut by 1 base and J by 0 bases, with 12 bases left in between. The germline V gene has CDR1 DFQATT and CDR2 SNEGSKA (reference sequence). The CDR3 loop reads CSARVSETPNYGYTF. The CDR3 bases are TGCAGTGCTAGAGTGTCGGAGACACCTAACTATGGCTACACCTTC.

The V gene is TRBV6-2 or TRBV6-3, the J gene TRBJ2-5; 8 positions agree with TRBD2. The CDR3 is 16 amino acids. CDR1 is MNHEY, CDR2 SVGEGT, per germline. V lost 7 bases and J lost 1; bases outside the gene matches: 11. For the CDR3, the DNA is TGTGCCAGCATTCGTGAGCGGGGGTTGGGCCAAGAGACCCAGTACTTC. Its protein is CASIRERGLGQETQYF.

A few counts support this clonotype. CDR3 in DNA: TGTGCCAGCAGTTTTAGTTCGGGACTAGATAACAATGAGCAGTTCTTC. This encodes CASSFSSGLDNNEQFF. V usage is TRBV12-3 or TRBV12-4 and J usage is TRBJ2-1, with 8 bases that match TRBD2. Trimming at V came to 3 bases and at J to 5 bases, leaving 9 bases not matched to a gene. This CDR3 spans 16 amino acids.

DNA for the CDR3: TGCGCCAGCAGGGTACAGGGAGTTTCCTACAATGAGCAGTTCTTC. Translated: CASRVQGVSYNEQFF. This sequence joins TRBV5-1 and TRBJ2-1; D may be TRBD1 (6 bases). The CDR3 length is 15 residues. The V end was cut by 5 bases, the J end by 1 base, with 13 bases between. Germline V CDR1 and CDR2: SGHRS, YFSETQ. The whole variable domain, remainder taken from reference TRBV5-1 and TRBJ2-1, is KAGVTQTPRYLIKTRGQQVTLSCSPISGHRSVSWYQQTPGQGLQFLFEYFSETQRNKGNFPGRFSGRQFSNSRSEMNVSTLELGDSALYLCASRVQGVSYNEQFFGPGTRLTVL.

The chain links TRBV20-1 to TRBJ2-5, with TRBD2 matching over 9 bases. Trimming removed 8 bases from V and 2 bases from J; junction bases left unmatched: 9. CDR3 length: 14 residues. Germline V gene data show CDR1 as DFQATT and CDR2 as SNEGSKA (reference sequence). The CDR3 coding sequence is TGCAGTTCCGAGAGCGGGGGGAATCAAGAGACCCAGTACTTC. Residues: CSSESGGNQETQYF.

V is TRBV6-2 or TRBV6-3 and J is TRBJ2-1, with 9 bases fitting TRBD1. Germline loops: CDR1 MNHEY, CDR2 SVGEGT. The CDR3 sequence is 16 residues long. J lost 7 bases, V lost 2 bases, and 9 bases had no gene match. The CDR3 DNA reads TGTGCCAGCAGTTACCCATTTGGGACAGGGACAAATGAGCAGTTCTTC. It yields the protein CASSYPFGTGTNEQFF.

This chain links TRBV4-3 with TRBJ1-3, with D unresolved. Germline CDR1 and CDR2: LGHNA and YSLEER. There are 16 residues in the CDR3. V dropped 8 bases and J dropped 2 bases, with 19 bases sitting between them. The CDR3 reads CASHSLVRITGNTIYF. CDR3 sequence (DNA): TGCGCCAGCCACTCCCTCGTCCGCATCACTGGAAACACCATATATTTT.

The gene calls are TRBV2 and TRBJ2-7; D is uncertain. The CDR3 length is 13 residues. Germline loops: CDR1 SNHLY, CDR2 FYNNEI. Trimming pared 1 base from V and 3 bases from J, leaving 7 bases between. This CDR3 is CASSEGPYYEQYF. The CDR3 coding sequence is TGTGCCAGCAGTGAAGGACCGTACTACGAGCAGTACTTC.

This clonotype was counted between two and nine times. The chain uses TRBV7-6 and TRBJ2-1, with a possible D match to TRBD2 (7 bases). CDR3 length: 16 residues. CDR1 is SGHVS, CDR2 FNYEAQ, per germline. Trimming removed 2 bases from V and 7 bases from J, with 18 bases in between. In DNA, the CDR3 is TGTGCCAGCAGCTTAAATTGGGAGGGGGGAAGGAATGAGCAGTTCTTC. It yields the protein CASSLNWEGGRNEQFF.

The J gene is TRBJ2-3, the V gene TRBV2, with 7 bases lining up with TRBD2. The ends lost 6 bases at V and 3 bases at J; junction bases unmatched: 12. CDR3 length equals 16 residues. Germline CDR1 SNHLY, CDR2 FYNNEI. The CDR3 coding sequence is TGTGCCAGCAGGGGGGTGATAGCGGGTACGACAGATACGCAGTATTTT. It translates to CASRGVIAGTTDTQYF.

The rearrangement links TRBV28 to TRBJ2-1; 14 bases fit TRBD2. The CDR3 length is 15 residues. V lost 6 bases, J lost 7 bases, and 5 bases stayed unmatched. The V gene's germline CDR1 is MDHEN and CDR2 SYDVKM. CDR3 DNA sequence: TGTGCCAGCAGGCACGGACTAGCGGGGGGTAATGAGCAGTTCTTC. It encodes CASRHGLAGGNEQFF.

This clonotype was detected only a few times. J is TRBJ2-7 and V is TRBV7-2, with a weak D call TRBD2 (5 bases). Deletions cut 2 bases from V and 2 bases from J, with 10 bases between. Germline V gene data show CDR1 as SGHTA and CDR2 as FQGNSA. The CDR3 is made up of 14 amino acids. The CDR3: CASSLMDLTYEQYF. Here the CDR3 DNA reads TGTGCCAGCAGCTTAATGGACTTAACCTACGAGCAGTACTTC.

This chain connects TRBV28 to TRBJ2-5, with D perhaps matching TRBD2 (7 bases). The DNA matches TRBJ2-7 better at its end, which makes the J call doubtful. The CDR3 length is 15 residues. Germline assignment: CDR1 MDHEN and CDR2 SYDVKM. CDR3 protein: CASSSRGVGRYEQYF. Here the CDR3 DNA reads TGTGCCAGCAGTTCAAGGGGGGTCGGGAGGTACGAGCAGTACTTC.